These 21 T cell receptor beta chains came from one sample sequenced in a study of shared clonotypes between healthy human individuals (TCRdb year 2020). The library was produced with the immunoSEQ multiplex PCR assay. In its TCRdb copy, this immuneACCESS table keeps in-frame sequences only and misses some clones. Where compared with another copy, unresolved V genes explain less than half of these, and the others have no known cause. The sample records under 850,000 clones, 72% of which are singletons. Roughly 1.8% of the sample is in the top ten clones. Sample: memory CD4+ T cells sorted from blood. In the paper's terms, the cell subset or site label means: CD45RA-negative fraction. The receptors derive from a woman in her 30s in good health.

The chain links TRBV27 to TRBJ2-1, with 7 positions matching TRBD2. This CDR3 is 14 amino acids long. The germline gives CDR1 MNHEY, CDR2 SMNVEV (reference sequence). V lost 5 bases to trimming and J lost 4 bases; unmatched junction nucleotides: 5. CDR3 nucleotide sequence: TGTGCCAGCAGTCCCGGACTAGTTTACAATGAGCAGTTCTTC. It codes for CASSPGLVYNEQFF.

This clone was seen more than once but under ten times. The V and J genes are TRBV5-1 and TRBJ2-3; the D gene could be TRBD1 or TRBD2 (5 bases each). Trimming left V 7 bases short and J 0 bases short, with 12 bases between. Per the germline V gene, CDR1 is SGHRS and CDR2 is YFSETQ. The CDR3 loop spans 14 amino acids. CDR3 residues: CASLRGTSTDTQYF. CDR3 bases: TGCGCCAGCCTACGGGGCACTAGCACAGATACGCAGTATTTT.

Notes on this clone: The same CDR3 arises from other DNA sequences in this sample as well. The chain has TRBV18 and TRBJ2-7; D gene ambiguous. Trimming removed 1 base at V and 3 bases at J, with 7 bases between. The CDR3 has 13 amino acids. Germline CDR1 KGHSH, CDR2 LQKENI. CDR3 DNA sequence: TGTGCCAGCTCACCACGGGCTAGCTACGAGCAGTACTTC. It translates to CASSPRASYEQYF.

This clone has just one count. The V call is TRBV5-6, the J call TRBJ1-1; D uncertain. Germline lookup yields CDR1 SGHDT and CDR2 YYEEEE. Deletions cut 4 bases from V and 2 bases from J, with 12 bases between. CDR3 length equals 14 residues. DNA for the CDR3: TGTGCCAGCAGCGCGGCCGGAGTAAACACTGAAGCTTTCTTT. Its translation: CASSAAGVNTEAFF.

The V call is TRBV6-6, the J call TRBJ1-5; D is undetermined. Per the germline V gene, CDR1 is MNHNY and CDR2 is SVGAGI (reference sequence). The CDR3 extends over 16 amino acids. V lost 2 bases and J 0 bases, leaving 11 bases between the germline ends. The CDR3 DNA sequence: TGTGCCAGCAGTTACAAGGGCGGTATTAGCAATCAGCCCCAGCATTTT. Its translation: CASSYKGGISNQPQHF.

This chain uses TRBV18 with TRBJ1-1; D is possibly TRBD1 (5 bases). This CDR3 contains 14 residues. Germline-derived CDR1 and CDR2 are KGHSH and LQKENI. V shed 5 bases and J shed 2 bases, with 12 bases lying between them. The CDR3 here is CASSAGLKNTEAFF. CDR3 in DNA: TGTGCCAGCTCAGCGGGACTTAAAAACACTGAAGCTTTCTTT. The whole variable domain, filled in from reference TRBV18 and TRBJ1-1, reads NAGVMQNPRHLVRRRGQEARLRCSPMKGHSHVYWYRQLPEEGLKFMVYLQKENIIDESGMPKERFSAEFPKEGPSILRIQQVVRGDSAAYFCASSAGLKNTEAFFGQGTRLTVV.

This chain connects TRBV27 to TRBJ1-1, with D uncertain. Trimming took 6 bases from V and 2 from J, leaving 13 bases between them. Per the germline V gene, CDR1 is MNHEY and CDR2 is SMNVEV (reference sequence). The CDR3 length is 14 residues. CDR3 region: CASRTLTLNTEAFF. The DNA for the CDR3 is TGTGCCAGCAGAACACTGACATTAAACACTGAAGCTTTCTTT.

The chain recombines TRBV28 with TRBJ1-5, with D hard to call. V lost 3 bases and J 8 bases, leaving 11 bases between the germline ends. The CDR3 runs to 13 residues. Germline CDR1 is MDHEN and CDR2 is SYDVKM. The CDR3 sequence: CASSFGVKEPQHF. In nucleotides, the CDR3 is TGTGCCAGCAGTTTTGGGGTGAAGGAGCCCCAGCATTTT.

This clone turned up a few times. The CDR3: CASKTSGNTIYF. The CDR3 DNA follows: TGTGCCAGCAAAACCTCTGGAAACACCATATATTTT. The V gene is TRBV6-1, the J gene TRBJ1-3; D remains unclear. CDR3 length equals 12 residues. Trimming cost V 7 bases and J 0 bases, with 4 bases left between them. CDR1 is MNHNS and CDR2 is SASEGT in the germline V gene.

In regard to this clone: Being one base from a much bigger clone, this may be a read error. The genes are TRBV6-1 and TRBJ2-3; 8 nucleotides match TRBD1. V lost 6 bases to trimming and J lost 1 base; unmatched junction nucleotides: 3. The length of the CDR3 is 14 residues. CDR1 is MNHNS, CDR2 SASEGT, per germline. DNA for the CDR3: TGTGCCAGCAGGGACAGGGCTCGCACAGATACGCAGTATTTT. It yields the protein CASRDRARTDTQYF.

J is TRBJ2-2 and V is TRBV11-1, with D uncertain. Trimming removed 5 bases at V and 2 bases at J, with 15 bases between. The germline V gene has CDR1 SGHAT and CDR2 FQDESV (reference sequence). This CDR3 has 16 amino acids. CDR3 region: CASSVDPWGNTGELFF. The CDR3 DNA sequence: TGTGCCAGCAGCGTAGATCCGTGGGGAAACACCGGGGAGCTGTTTTTT.

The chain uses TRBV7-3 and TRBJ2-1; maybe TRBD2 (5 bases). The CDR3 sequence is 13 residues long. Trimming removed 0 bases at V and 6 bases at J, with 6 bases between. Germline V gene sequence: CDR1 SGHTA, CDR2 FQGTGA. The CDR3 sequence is CASSLTAGNEQFF. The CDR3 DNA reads TGTGCCAGCAGCTTAACCGCGGGCAATGAGCAGTTCTTC.

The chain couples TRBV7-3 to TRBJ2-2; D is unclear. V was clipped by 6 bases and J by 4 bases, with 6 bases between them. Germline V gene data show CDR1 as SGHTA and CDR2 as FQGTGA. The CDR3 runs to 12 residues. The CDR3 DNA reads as TGTGCCAGCAGACCAAGCACCGGGGAGCTGTTTTTT. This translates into CASRPSTGELFF.

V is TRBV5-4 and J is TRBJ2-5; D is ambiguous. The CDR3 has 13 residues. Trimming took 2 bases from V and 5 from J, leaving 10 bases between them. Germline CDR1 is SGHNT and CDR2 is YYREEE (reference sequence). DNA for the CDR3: TGTGCCAGCAGCTTTTCCCGGTACGAGACCCAGTACTTC. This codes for CASSFSRYETQYF.

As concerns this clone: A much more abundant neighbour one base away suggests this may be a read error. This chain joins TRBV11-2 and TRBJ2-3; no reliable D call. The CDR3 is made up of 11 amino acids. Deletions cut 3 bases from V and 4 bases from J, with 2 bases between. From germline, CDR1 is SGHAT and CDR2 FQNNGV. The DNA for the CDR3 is TGTGCCAGCAGCTTTGCAGATACGCAGTATTTT. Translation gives CASSFADTQYF.

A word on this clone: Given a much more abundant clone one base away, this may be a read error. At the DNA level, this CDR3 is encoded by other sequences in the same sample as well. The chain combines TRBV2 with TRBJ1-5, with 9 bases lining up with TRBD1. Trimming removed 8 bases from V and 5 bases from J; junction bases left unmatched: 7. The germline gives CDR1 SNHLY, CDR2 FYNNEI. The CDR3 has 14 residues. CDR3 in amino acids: CASGRTGAYQPQHF. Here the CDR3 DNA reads TGTGCCAGCGGGAGGACAGGGGCATATCAGCCCCAGCATTTT. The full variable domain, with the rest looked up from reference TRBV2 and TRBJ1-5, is EPEVTQTPSHQVTQMGQEVILRCVPISNHLYFYWYRQILGQKVEFLVSFYNNEISEKSEIFDDQFSVERPDGSNFTLKIRSTKLEDSAMYFCASGRTGAYQPQHFGDGTRLSIL.

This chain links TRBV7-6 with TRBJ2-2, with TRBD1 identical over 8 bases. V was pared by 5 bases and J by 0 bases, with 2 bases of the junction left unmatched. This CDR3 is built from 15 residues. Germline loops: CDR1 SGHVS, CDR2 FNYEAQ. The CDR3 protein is CASSKTGANTGELFF. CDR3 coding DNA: TGTGCCAGCAGCAAGACAGGGGCGAACACCGGGGAGCTGTTTTTT.

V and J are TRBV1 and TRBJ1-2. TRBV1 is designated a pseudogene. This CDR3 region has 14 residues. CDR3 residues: CTSSCVRKTYGYTF. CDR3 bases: TGCACCAGCAGCTGCGTGCGAAAGACCTATGGCTACACCTTC.

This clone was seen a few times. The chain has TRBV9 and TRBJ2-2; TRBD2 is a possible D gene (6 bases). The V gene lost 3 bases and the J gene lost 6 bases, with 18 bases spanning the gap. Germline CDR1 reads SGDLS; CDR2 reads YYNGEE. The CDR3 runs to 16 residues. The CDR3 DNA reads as TGTGCCAGCAGCGAAGCACTAGCTGCCATACCCGGGGAGCTGTTTTTT. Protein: CASSEALAAIPGELFF.

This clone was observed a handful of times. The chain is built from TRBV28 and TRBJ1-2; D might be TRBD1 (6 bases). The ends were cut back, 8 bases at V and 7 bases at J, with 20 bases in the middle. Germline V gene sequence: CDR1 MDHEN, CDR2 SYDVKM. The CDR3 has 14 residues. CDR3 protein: CASLREGVSSGYTF. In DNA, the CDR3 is TGTGCCAGCCTCCGGGAGGGGGTCTCTTCTGGCTACACCTTC.

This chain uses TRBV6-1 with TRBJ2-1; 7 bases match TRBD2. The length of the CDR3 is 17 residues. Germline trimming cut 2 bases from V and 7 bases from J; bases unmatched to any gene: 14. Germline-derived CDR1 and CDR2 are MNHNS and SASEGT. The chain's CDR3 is CASSERMAGRSRNEQFF. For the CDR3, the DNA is TGTGCCAGCAGTGAAAGGATGGCCGGGAGGAGTAGGAATGAGCAGTTCTTC.